This TCR beta chain originates from a study of shared T cell receptors in the human thymus listed by TCRdb under 2021. Concerning the study at large: The study examined how self-reactive, shared T-cell receptor alpha chains are generated in the human thymus.

Concerning this clone itself: It has no known antigen specificity. No base quality information exists; no much larger clone differs at one position.

Receptor amplification or capture employed the immunoSEQ multiplex PCR assay. In its TCRdb copy, this immuneACCESS table keeps in-frame sequences only and misses some clones. Where compared with another copy, unresolved V genes explain less than half of these, and the others have no known cause. The sample records about 660,000 clones, over 75% of which are singletons. The top ten clones comprise about 0.01% of the sample. These data are also associated with another study on human thymus T cells. The second paper further reports: Immunologically healthy infants undergoing open corrective cardiac surgery for congenital heart defects in Finland were used as donors. Thymus tissue was obtained as surgical resects removed during corrective cardiac surgery. Usage of V and J gene segments appeared to be biased in both the thymic and the peripheral blood repertoires. Highly overlapping thymic TCR repertoires among unrelated individuals were reported in the related research. The study characterized TCR alpha and beta repertoires from about 8 infant thymus samples and a few related peripheral blood samples. The infant donors were about 7 to 250 days old, and the cohort included more than five males and two females. Thymocytes were released mechanically from tissue and stored at -70 °C as pellets of 10-30 million cells. Genomic DNA was extracted from frozen cell pellets with a QIAsymphony instrument. The immunoSEQ multiplex PCR assay was used to amplify the TCRB and TCRAD loci from a standardized quantity of quality-controlled genomic DNA. The amplicons spanned the V(D)J region and were long enough to cover the CDR3 and allow V and J genes to be identified. The amplicons were sequenced on an Illumina platform via the commercial immunoSEQ service. Primer bias and sequencing errors were corrected as previously described, and TCRAD and TCRB definitions were based on the IMGT database. The repertoires were analysed using immunoSEQ Analyzer 3.0 and VDJTools for basic statistics, V/J segment usage, diversity estimates, rarefaction and pairwise overlap. Diversity was estimated with Chao1, ChaoE, Efron-Thisted, Shannon and inverse Simpson indices, and also on datasets down-sampled to the smallest sample. Repertoire overlap was determined by strict matching of CDR3 nucleotide sequence, V gene and J gene, and Jaccard-based multidimensional scaling clustering was applied. Thymus samples yielded on average about 810,000 unique TCRB clonotypes, compared with 80,000 to 85,000 from blood samples.

Sequencing input: thymocytes. This TCR came from a boy in the first two years of life with a congenital heart defect. Donor details come from another sample of the same person, matched by shared clones.

The CDR3 is CASGPPDRGRVNTEAFF. The DNA sequence is given as TGTGCTAGTGGTCCACCGGACAGGGGGCGAGTGAACACTGAAGCTTTCTTT. The sequence links TRBV12-5 to TRBJ1-1; TRBD1 aligns with 11 central bases. CDR1 and CDR2, looked up from the germline V gene, are LGHNT and FRNRAP. Taken from cysteine to phenylalanine, the CDR3 has 17 residues. Only the CDR3 DNA is retained, 51 bases long and in frame from the first base. At the junction V is shortened by 5 bases and J by 0 bases; bases outside the gene matches: 8. The CDR3, completed at both ends by the reference TRBV12-5 and TRBJ1-1 genes, gives the full variable domain DARVTQTPRHKVTEMGQEVTMRCQPILGHNTVFWYRQTMMQGLELLAYFRNRAPLDDSGMPKDRFSAEMPDATLATLKIQPSEPRDSAVYFCASGPPDRGRVNTEAFFGQGTRLTVV.